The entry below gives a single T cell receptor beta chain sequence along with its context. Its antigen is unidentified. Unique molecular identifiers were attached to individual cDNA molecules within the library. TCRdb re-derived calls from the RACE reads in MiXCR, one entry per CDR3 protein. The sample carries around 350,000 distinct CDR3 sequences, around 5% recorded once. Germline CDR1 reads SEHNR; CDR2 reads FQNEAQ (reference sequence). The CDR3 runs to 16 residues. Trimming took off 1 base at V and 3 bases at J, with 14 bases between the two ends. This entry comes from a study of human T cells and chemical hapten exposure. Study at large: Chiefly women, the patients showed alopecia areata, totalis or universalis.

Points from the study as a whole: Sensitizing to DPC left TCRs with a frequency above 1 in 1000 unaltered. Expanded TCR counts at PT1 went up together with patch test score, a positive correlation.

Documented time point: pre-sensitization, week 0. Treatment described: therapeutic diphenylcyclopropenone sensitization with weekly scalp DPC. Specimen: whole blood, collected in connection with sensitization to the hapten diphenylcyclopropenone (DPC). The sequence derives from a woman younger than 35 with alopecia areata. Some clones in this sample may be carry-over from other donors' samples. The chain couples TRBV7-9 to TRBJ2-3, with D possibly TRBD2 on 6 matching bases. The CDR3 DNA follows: TGTGCCAGCAGCTTAGAGGGATATCGGGGGACAGATACGCAGTATTTT. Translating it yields CASSLEGYRGTDTQYF.